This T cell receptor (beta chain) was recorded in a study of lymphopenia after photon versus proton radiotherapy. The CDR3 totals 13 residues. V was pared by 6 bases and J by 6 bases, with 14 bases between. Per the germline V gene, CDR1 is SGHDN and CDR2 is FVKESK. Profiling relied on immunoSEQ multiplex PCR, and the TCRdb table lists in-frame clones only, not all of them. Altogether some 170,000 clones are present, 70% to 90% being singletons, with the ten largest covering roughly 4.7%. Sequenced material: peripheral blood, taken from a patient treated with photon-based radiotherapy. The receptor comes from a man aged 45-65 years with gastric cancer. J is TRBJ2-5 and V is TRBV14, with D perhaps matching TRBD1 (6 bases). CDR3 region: CASSTGTEKTQYF. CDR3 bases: TGTGCCAGCAGTACAGGGACGGAGAAGACCCAGTACTTC.